This TCR beta chain was retrieved from a study of vaccination and CD4 T cells after COVID-19. Study context: Treatment of control cultures consisted of a CEFX pool, an HIV-1 Nef pool, or no peptide.

CD4+ T cells that had been cultured provided DNA sequenced with the Oncomine TCR Beta short-read assay. TCRdb reprocessed the PCR reads with MiXCR, giving one entry per CDR3 protein. The sample lists approximately 10,000 distinct CDR3 sequences, around 60% occurring once. The treatment here: roughly 10-day PBMC culture with coronavirus spike peptide pools or control peptides (ViraFEST assay). Culture of a few million PBMCs per well took place with roughly 9.6 IU/ml IL-2 and roughly 9.5 ug/ml peptide pools. The authors replaced half the medium with fresh IL-2 medium on days 3 and 7. As to this clonotype: Its matching antigen is unknown.

CDR1 is LNHDA, CDR2 SQIVND, per germline (reference sequence). J gave up 5 bases and V 7 bases, and 4 bases lay outside the gene matches. The CDR3 covers 13 residues. The rearrangement uses TRBV19 and TRBJ2-3; 9 bases agree with TRBD2. The receptor's source is a human donor who had recovered from COVID-19. The sample consisted of CD4+ T cells from blood, cultured in vitro. The CDR3 DNA follows: TGTGCCAGTACCGAGACTAGCGGAGATACGCAGTATTTT. It specifies CASTETSGDTQYF.